This T cell receptor beta chain was captured by sequencing in a study of cytomegalovirus exposure and HLA in healthy donors. Study in general: Of 398 genotyped donors, about 81% clustered with self-reported Caucasian donors. Study-wide points: The study had only CMV serostatus as immune exposure information. The analysis excluded some indistinguishable V segments, including TRBV6-2 and TRBV6-3.

60 Vbeta and 13 Jbeta primers were used in PCR. Profiling relied on immunoSEQ multiplex PCR, and the TCRdb table lists in-frame clones only, not all of them. The sample features 180,000 or so clones, with approximately 0.74% in its top ten. CDR3 size: 15 residues. Germline assignment: CDR1 MNHNS and CDR2 SASEGT. V lost 3 bases and J lost 8; bases outside the gene matches: 7. For this clone: Its target is not known.

Sequencing was performed on PBMCs. The chain joins TRBV6-1 to TRBJ1-6, with TRBD1 matching 7 bases. This clonotype originated in a boy aged 5-17 years in good health and CMV-seronegative. Here the CDR3 DNA reads TGTGCCAGCAGTGAGTTGTCAGGGGGTCATTCACCCCTCCACTTT. It specifies CASSELSGGHSPLHF.